This record looks at one TCR beta chain sequence and its context. This record comes from a study of blood T cell repertoires in COVID-19. Trimming shortened V by 1 base and J by 5 bases, and 9 bases separated the two germline ends. CDR3 size: 13 residues. Germline V gives CDR1 SGHTA, CDR2 FQGNSA. Clones were sequenced by immunoSEQ multiplex PCR, and TCRdb holds only the in-frame ones, with some missing. Here the sample spans 200,000 to 250,000 clones, roughly 90% being singletons. The sequencing sample was made of PBMCs or T cells enriched from blood (not recorded which). This TCR came from a woman in her forties or fifties in a cohort exposed to, infected with or recovered from COVID-19 (not recorded which). The chain has TRBV7-2 and TRBJ2-7; perhaps TRBD1 as D (5 bases). CDR3 nucleotide sequence: TGTGCCAGCAGCTTAGTAAAGGGGAACGAGCAGTACTTC. Its translation is CASSLVKGNEQYF.